This T cell receptor beta chain is drawn from a study of T cells in Graves' hyperthyroidism and ophthalmopathy. At the level of the study: Peripheral blood was drawn at first diagnosis, prior to all treatment.

Researchers amplified the TCR beta CDR3 regions from RNA transcripts. The primer set for the first-round RT-PCR of the TCR CDR3 was HTBI. MiXCR, run by TCRdb on the multiplex PCR reads, gives a single entry per CDR3 protein. The sample lists about 380,000 distinct CDR3 sequences, 15% to 20% occurring once. This CDR3 comprises 11 residues. The germline gives CDR1 DFQATT, CDR2 SNEGSKA (reference sequence). V was clipped by 6 bases and J by 3 bases, with 7 bases between them. A patient was excluded if there was uncontrolled infection, other autoimmune disease, pregnancy or lactation. Comment on this clonotype: Its antigen remains unknown.

Study outcomes and limitations: Most expanded thyroid clonotypes above 0.001 recurred in blood.

V is TRBV20-1 and J is TRBJ2-3, with D unclear. The clonotype comes from a young man with Graves' ophthalmopathy. The sequencing sample was made of blood. The CDR3 DNA reads TGCAGTGCCCGGTTTACAGATACGCAGTATTTT. The encoded protein is CSARFTDTQYF.